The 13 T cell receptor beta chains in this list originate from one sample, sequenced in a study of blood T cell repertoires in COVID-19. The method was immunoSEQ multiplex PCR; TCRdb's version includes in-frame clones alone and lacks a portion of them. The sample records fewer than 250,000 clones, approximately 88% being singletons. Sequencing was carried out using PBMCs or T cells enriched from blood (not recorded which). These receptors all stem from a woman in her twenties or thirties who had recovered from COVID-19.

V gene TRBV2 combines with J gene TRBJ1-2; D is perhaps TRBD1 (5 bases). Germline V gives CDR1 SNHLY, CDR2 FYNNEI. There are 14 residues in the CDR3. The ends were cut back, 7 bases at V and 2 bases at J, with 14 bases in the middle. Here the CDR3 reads CASTRGGVNYGYTF. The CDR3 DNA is TGTGCCAGCACCCGGGGGGGGGTAAACTATGGCTACACCTTC.

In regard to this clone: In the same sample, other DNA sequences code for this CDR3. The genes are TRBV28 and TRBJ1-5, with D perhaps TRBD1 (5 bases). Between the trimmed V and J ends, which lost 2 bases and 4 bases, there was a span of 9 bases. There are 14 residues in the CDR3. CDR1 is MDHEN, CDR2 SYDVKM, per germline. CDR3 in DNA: TGTGCCAGCAGTTTAAGGCAGGGAAATCAGCCCCAGCATTTT. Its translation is CASSLRQGNQPQHF. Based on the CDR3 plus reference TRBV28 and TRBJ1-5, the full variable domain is DVKVTQSSRYLVKRTGEKVFLECVQDMDHENMFWYRQDPGLGLRLIYFSYDVKMKEKGDIPEGYSVSREKKERFSLILESASTNQTSMYLCASSLRQGNQPQHFGDGTRLSIL.

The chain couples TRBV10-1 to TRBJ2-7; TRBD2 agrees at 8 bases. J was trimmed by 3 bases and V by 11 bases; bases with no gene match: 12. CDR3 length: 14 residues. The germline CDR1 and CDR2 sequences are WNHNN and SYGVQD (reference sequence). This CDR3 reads CAPRLLAGGYEQYF. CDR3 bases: TGCGCCCCCCGTCTCCTGGCGGGAGGCTACGAGCAGTACTTC.

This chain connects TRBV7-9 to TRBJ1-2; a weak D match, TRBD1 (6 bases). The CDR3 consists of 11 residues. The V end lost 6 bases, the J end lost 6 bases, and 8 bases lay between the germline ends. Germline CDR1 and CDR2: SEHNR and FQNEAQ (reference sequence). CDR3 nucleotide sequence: TGTGCCAGCAGGAACAGGGATGGCTACACCTTC. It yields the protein CASRNRDGYTF.

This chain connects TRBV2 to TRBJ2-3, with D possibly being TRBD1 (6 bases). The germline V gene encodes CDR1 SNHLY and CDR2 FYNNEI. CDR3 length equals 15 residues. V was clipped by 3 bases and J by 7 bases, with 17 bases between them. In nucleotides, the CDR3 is TGTGCCAGCAGTGAGGACAGTTATTCCCCGTATACGCAGTATTTT. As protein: CASSEDSYSPYTQYF. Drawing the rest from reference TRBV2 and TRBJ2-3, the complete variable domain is EPEVTQTPSHQVTQMGQEVILRCVPISNHLYFYWYRQILGQKVEFLVSFYNNEISEKSEIFDDQFSVERPDGSNFTLKIRSTKLEDSAMYFCASSEDSYSPYTQYFGPGTRLTVL.

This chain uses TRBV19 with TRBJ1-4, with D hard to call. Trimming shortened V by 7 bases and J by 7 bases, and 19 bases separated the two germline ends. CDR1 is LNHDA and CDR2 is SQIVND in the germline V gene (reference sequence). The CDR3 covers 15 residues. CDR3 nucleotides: TGTGCCAGTACGCCAATCCTACGGGTGGGTGAAAAACTGTTTTTT. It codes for CASTPILRVGEKLFF.

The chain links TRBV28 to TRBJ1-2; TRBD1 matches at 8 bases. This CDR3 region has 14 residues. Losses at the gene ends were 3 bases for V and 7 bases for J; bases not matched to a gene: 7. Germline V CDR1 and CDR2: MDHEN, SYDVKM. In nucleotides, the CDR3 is TGTGCCAGCAGTTTTGCAGGGGGCGCGAGTGGCTACACCTTC. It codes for CASSFAGGASGYTF.

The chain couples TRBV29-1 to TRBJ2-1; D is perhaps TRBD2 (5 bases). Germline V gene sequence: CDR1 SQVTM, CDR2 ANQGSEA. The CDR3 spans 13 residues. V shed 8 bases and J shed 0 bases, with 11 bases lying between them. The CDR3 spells CSPVRGSYNEQFF. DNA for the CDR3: TGCAGCCCCGTTCGGGGCTCCTACAATGAGCAGTTCTTC.

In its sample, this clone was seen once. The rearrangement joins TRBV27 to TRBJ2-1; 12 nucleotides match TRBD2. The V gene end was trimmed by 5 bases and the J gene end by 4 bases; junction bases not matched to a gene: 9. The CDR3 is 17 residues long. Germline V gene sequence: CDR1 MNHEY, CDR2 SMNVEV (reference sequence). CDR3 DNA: TGTGCCAGCAGTCCGCTAGCGGGAGGGCGAAATTACAATGAGCAGTTCTTC. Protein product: CASSPLAGGRNYNEQFF.

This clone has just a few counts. CDR3 residues: CASSPTVAGEAETQYF. The DNA of the CDR3 is TGTGCCAGCAGCCCAACAGTAGCGGGAGAGGCAGAGACCCAGTACTTC. The V call is TRBV9, the J call TRBJ2-5, with TRBD2 identical over 9 bases. Unmatched junction bases numbered 11, after V lost 4 bases and J lost 4 bases. Per the germline V gene, CDR1 is SGDLS and CDR2 is YYNGEE. The CDR3 is 16 amino acids.

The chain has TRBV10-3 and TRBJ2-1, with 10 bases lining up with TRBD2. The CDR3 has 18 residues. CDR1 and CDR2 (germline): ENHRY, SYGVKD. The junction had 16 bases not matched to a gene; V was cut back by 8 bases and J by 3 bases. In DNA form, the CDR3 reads TGTGCCATCGGCCCAGAGGGGCTAGCGGGGGCTGTCTACAATGAGCAGTTCTTC. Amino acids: CAIGPEGLAGAVYNEQFF.

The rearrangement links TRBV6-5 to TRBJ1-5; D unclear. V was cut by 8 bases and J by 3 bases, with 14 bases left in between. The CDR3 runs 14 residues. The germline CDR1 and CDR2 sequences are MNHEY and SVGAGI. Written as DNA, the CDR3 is TGTGCCAGCCCACTGCGTCCCGTCAATCAGCCCCAGCATTTT. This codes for CASPLRPVNQPQHF.

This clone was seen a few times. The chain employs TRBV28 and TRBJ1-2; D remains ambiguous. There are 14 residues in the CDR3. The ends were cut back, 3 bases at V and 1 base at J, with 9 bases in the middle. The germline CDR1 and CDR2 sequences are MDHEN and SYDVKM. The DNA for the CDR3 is TGTGCCAGCAGTTTGGAACAGTTTAACTATGGCTACACCTTC. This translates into CASSLEQFNYGYTF.